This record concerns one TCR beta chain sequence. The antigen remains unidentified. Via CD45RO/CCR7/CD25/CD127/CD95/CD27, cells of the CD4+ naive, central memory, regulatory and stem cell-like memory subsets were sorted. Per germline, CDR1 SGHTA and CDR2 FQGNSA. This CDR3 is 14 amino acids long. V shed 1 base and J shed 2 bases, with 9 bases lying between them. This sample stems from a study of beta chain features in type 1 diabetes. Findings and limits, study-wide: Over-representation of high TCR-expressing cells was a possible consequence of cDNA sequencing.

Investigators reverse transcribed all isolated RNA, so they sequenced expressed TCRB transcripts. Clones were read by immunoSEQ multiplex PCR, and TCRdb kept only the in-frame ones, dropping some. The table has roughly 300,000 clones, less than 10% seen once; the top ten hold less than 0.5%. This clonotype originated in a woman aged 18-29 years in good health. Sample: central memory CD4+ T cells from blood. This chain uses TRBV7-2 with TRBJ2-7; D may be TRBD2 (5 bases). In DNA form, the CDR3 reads TGTGCCAGCAGCTTAGAGAGCGGTCCCTACGAGCAGTACTTC. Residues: CASSLESGPYEQYF.